This entry describes one T cell receptor (beta chain). Antigen specificity is unknown. This sample was taken from a study of CD8 T cells in Susac syndrome. Study-level points and caveats: No clonal expansion appeared among CD4+ T cells in Susac patients.

Random hexamers served to reverse transcribe roughly 0.45 to 1 ug RNA. TCR beta CDR3 was amplified by immunoSEQ covering 54 Vbeta and 13 Jbeta. TCRdb fed the immunoSEQ multiplex PCR reads into MiXCR, producing one record per CDR3 protein. The data hold under 150,000 distinct CDR3 sequences, with 95% observed a single time. TEMRA cells were enriched by FACS, and CD4+ and CD8+ T cells were negatively isolated. Sequenced input: CD4+ T cells from PBMCs. The receptor was derived from a human donor with Susac syndrome.

The CDR3 is CSAGPGDYGYTF. CDR3 DNA: TGCAGTGCTGGGCCAGGGGACTATGGCTACACCTTC. This chain connects TRBV20-1 to TRBJ1-2; the D gene is possibly TRBD1 (6 bases). Germline lookup yields CDR1 DFQATT and CDR2 SNEGSKA (reference sequence). The germline V and J ends were trimmed by 5 bases and 3 bases, with 10 bases remaining between them. The CDR3 is 12 amino acids.